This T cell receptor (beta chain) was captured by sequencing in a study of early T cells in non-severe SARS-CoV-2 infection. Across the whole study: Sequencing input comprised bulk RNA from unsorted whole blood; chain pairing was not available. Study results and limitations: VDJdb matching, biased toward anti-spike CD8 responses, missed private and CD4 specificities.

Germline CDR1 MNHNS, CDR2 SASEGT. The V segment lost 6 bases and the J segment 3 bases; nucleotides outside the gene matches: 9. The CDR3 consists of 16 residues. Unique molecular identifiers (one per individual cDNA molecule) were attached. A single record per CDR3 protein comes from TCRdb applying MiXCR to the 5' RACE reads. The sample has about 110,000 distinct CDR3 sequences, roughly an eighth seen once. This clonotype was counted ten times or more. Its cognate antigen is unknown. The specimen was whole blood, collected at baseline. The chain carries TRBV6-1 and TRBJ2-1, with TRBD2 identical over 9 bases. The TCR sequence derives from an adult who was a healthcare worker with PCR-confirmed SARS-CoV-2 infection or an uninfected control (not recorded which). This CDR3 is CASSERGVLYYNEQFF. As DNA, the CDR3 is TGTGCCAGCAGCGAGCGGGGGGTCTTGTACTACAATGAGCAGTTCTTC.